There are many counts of the clone carrying this T cell receptor (beta chain). Trimming pared 5 bases from V and 11 bases from J, leaving 15 bases between. Germline loops: CDR1 MDHEN, CDR2 SYDVKM. The CDR3 runs 12 residues. Genomic DNA yielded TCR beta CDR3, amplified by two-round multiplex PCR. Gene-specific TRBV and TRBJ primers were used in PCR round one. TCRdb itself ran the multiplex PCR reads through MiXCR, one entry per CDR3 protein. The data show about 31,000 distinct CDR3 sequences, with under 35% seen just once and roughly 34% held by the top ten. The data belong to a study of prognosis after radiotherapy for stage I lung cancer.

This sequence was found in a donor over 45 with non-small cell lung cancer. The sequencing used PBMCs, collected before or after stereotactic body radiation therapy (not recorded which). The gene calls are TRBV28 and TRBJ1-1; no firm D call. CDR3 residues: CASSPGRVRAFF. In nucleotides, the CDR3 is TGTGCCAGCAGTCCGGGCCGGGTGAGGGCTTTCTTT. The whole variable domain, remainder taken from reference TRBV28 and TRBJ1-1, is DVKVTQSSRYLVKRTGEKVFLECVQDMDHENMFWYRQDPGLGLRLIYFSYDVKMKEKGDIPEGYSVSREKKERFSLILESASTNQTSMYLCASSPGRVRAFFGQGTRLTVV.